The rows below give T cell receptor beta chains drawn from one sample of a study of PD-1 blockade in mismatch repair-deficient tumors. TCRdb's copy holds only in-frame clones and misses some; the assay was immunoSEQ multiplex PCR. The sample holds roughly 79,000 clones, approximately 80% seen once. Specimen: peripheral blood, collected 44 weeks after starting pembrolizumab. The receptors derive from an adult with mismatch repair-deficient cancer. Each CDR3 is given with its conserved first and last residue. The D gene is left open where the match is weak. The size of a clone is reported for some rows only, either as once, few or many, or as a class for expanded clones.

>TRBV19|-|-|TRBJ1-2
TGTGCCAGCAGCTGGGGGTTAGGTGGCTACACCTTC
CASSWGLGGYTF
>TRBV19|TRBD2|once|TRBJ2-4
TGTGCCAGTAGCCCAGTCCGGGGGGACATTCAGTACTTC
CASSPVRGDIQYF
>TRBV5-6|-|once|TRBJ1-1
TGTGCCAGCAGCCGGTGGGGAACTGAAGCTTTCTTT
CASSRWGTEAFF
>TRBV18|-|-|TRBJ2-1
TGTGCCAGCTCACCACGTCGAGCGGATGAGCAGTTCTTC
CASSPRRADEQFF
>TRBV2|-|-|TRBJ2-3
TGTGCCAGCAAGCGGGACAGGAACACAGATACGCAGTATTTT
CASKRDRNTDTQYF
>TRBV6-1|-|-|TRBJ1-1
TGTGCCAGCAGTCTAGAAATGAACACTGAAGCTTTCTTT
CASSLEMNTEAFF
>TRBV30|-|-|TRBJ1-2
TGTGCCTGGAGTCGTTTGACCGGGAAACGGAACTATGGCTACACCTTC
CAWSRLTGKRNYGYTF
>TRBV7-9|-|-|TRBJ2-7
TGTGCCAGCAGCTTTGATACGGGGTGGGCAGAAAAATCCTACGAGCAGTACTTC
CASSFDTGWAEKSYEQYF
>TRBV7-8|TRBD1|once|TRBJ1-1
TGTGCCAGCAGCCCCTGGACAGGCACAACTAACACTGAAGCTTTCTTT
CASSPWTGTTNTEAFF
>TRBV6-1|TRBD1|-|TRBJ2-7
TGTGCCAGCAGTGACGACTTGGGGGTTCGCAGGGACAGGGATTACGAGCAGTACTTC
CASSDDLGVRRDRDYEQYF
>TRBV27|-|-|TRBJ1-1
TGTGCCAGCACCTCGGGGGGGCTCACTGAAGCTTTCTTT
CASTSGGLTEAFF
>TRBV7-2|TRBD2|-|TRBJ2-7
TGTGCCAGCAGCCCGGGGCTAGCGGACACCTACGAGCAGTACTTC
CASSPGLADTYEQYF
>TRBV7-9|-|-|TRBJ2-7
TGTGCCAGCAGCTTAGCGCCAGACAGGTCTTACGAGCAGTACTTC
CASSLAPDRSYEQYF
>TRBV5-6|-|-|TRBJ1-2
TGTGCCAGCAGCTTGGAAGACAGGTGGGGCTACACCTTC
CASSLEDRWGYTF
>TRBV27|-|-|TRBJ1-1
TGTGCCAGCAGCTATCGCGGACAGATGACTGAAGCTTTCTTT
CASSYRGQMTEAFF
>TRBV11-3|-|-|TRBJ2-5
TGTGCCAGCAGCTTAGGCGGGACGGAGACCCAGTACTTC
CASSLGGTETQYF
>TRBV6-1|TRBD2|few|TRBJ2-7
TGTGCCAGCAGAGTCGAGCGGGACGGGTACGAGCAGTACTTC
CASRVERDGYEQYF
>TRBV9|TRBD2|once|TRBJ2-5
TGTGCCAGCAGCTTCAGCGGGAAGCCACAAGAGACCCAGTACTTC
CASSFSGKPQETQYF
>TRBV7-3|TRBD2|-|TRBJ2-1
TGTGCCAGCAGACTTAGCGGGAGGAACAATGAGCAGTTCTTC
CASRLSGRNNEQFF
>TRBV4-1|TRBD1|-|TRBJ2-1
TGCGCCAGCAGCCAAGGCAGGGGGAGAAATGAGCAGTTCTTC
CASSQGRGRNEQFF
>TRBV7-3|TRBD1|-|TRBJ1-1
TGTGCCAGCAGCTTAAATCAGGGGGCGAATAAAGCTTTCTTT
CASSLNQGANKAFF
>TRBV14|-|once|TRBJ2-1
TGTGCCAGCAGCTTGGGACCGTACAATGAGCAGTTCTTC
CASSLGPYNEQFF
>TRBV7-2|-|-|TRBJ1-4
TGTGCCAGCAGCTCGGGGGACCGGTATACTAATGAAAAACTGTTTTTT
CASSSGDRYTNEKLFF
>TRBV6-1|-|-|TRBJ2-7
TGTGCCAGCAGTGATGAGGGGACAATCCCATACGAGCAGTACTTC
CASSDEGTIPYEQYF
>TRBV2|TRBD2|few|TRBJ2-2
TGTGCCAGCAGTGAAGCGGGAGGGCGGAGTTCCGGGGAGCTGTTTTTT
CASSEAGGRSSGELFF
>TRBV18|TRBD1|many|TRBJ2-1
TGTGCCAGCTCACCAAAAACCGGGACAGGACCCTACAATGAGCAGTTCTTC
CASSPKTGTGPYNEQFF
>TRBV5-1|-|once|TRBJ1-3
TGCGCCAGCAGCAGAGGAGCCTCTGGAAACACCATATATTTT
CASSRGASGNTIYF
>TRBV30|-|-|TRBJ1-1
TGTGCCTGGAGTAAGGAGGTAGGGAACACTGAAGCTTTCTTT
CAWSKEVGNTEAFF
>TRBV11-3|TRBD2|-|TRBJ2-5
TGTGCCTGTTCAAGGGAGGGATCAAAAAAGGAGACCCAGTACTTC
CACSREGSKKETQYF
>TRBV14|TRBD1|-|TRBJ2-1
TGTGCCAGCAGCCAAGGAGGGGACAGGGTAGGTTACAATGAGCAGTTCTTC
CASSQGGDRVGYNEQFF
>TRBV10-3|-|once|TRBJ2-2
TGTGCCATCAGTGAACTACAGGGTCAGCAGTTCACCGGGGAGCTGTTTTTT
CAISELQGQQFTGELFF
>TRBV7-6|TRBD2|-|TRBJ2-2
TGTGCCAGCAGCTCCCAGACTAGCGGTAACACCGGGGAGCTGTTTTTT
CASSSQTSGNTGELFF
>TRBV5-4|TRBD1|-|TRBJ1-3
TGTGCCAGCAGCTCAACAGGGGGCCTTGGAAACACCATATATTTT
CASSSTGGLGNTIYF